This TCR beta chain was profiled in a study of T cell responses to AZD1222 COVID-19 vaccine (dated by TCRdb to about 2021). Study-wide context: TCR sequencing covered more than 230 trial participants: 200 to 220 given two doses of AZD1222 and about 26 given two doses of MenACWY control vaccine. Trial participants were enrolled by age into subgroups of 18-55, 56-69 and 70-plus years, and around 150, 29 and 61 TCR-sequenced participants, respectively, were included in these subgroups. What the work shows at the level of the full study, not this receptor alone: The whole spike protein was spanned by vaccine-associated CD4 TCRs, and dominant responses were seen in regions 160-218 and 743-854. The 56-69-year group was small, and its depth increase did not reach significance, likely because of low power. Most participants were white British and females outnumbered males, and the authors suggested that clonal diversity may have been underestimated. Epitopes outside the regions mutated in the B.1.351 and B.1.1.7 variants were reportedly recognized by nearly half of the unique spike-specific TCRs. Conclusions about previously exposed vaccinees are limited, since just 5 to 7 AZD1222 recipients were seropositive for SARS-CoV-2 at baseline. Spike-specific TCR breadth and depth rose significantly after two AZD1222 doses compared with day 0 and with MenACWY recipients. Because no samples from the day 14 peak response were available, repertoires could be characterized only after the peak T cell response.

A word on this clone: The specificity of this receptor is unknown. Base qualities are not provided; no much larger clone lies one nucleotide away.

Trimming removed 5 bases from V and 3 bases from J, leaving 7 bases between the germline ends. The germline V gene sets CDR1 to MDHEN and CDR2 to SYDVKM. The CDR3, cysteine through phenylalanine, is 12 amino acids long. The entry retains the CDR3 DNA only, 36 bases that are in frame from base 1. What the time point label conveys for this sample: about 28 days (+/-7) after the second vaccine dose. AZD1222 recipients whose second dose came at about 4 weeks and those whose second dose came at about 12 weeks were combined into one group, since spike-specific TCR depth and breadth did not differ between the two schedules. Samples from vaccinated people were obtained from the UK trials COV001 and COV002, which included a single-blind randomized controlled phase 2/3 trial of AZD1222 (ChAdOx1 nCoV-19) in healthy adults. For TCRbeta chain sequencing, PBMC samples were collected from trial participants at day 0 and at day 28 after the second dose.

The CDR3 regions of human TCRbeta chains were analyzed by immunosequencing. Concerning the study's data processing: TCRs in the repertoires were compared against a reference library of SARS-CoV-2-specific TCRs that had been generated with the MIRA antigen-specificity platform. Breadth was defined as the fraction of unique TCRs that were SARS-CoV-2-associated, and depth was defined as the fraction of total T cells that were SARS-CoV-2-associated. Using the MIRA data, each spike-specific TCR was assigned both to the spike region to which the TCR was reactive and to a CD4 or CD8 class. Log10-transformed breadth and depth values were compared by one-way ANOVA with Sidak's multiple comparisons tests. This immuneACCESS table, as held by TCRdb, lists in-frame sequences with V and J called but not all clones. Of the missing ones, under half trace to an unresolved V gene in checked studies; the others have no known cause. V and J calls and clone size come straight from that table; D and trimming were deduced from the DNA. The sample table contains approximately 100,000 clones; only one count was recorded for around 87% of them. The ten largest clones add up to roughly a tenth of the sample.

Recombination connected TRBV28 to TRBJ1-2; the D gene assignment is ambiguous. This clonotype originated in an adult who received the AZD1222 COVID-19 vaccine. The specimen comprised peripheral blood, sampled 28 days after the second AZD1222 dose. The DNA sequence is as follows: TGTGCCAGCAGTATATCGCACTATGGCTACACCTTC. Its translation reads: CASSISHYGYTF.